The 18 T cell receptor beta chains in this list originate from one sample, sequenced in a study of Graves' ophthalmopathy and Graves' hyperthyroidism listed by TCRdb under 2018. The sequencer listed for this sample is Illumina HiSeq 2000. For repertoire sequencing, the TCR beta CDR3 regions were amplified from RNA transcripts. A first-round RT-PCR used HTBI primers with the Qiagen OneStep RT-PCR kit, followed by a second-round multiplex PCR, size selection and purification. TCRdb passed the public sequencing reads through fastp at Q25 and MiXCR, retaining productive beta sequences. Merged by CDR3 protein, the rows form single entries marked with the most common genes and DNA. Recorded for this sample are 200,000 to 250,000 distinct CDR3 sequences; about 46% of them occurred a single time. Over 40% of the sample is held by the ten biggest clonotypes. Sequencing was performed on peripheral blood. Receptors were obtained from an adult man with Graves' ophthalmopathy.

CDR3: CASSNRGPGNEKLFF. The CDR3 nucleotides read TGTGCCAGCAGTAACCGGGGGCCGGGTAATGAAAAACTGTTTTTT. The chain carries TRBV2 and TRBJ1-4, with TRBD1 as a possible D gene (6 bases). CDR1 is SNHLY and CDR2 is FYNNEI in the germline V gene. Trimming cost V 5 bases and J 4 bases, with 14 bases left between them. The CDR3 contains 15 residues.

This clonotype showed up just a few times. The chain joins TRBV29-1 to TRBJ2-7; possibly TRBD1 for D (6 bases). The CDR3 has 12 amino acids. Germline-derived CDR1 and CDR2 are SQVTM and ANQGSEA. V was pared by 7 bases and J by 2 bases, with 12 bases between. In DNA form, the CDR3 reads TGCAGCGCGAGGGACACCGCCTACGAGCAGTACTTC. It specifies CSARDTAYEQYF.

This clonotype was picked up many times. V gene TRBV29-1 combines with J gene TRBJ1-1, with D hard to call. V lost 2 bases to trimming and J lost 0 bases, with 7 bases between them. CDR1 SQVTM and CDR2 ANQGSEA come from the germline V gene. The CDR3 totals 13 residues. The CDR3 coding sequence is TGCAGCGTTGAACGGATCATGAACACTGAAGCTTTCTTT. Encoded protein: CSVERIMNTEAFF.

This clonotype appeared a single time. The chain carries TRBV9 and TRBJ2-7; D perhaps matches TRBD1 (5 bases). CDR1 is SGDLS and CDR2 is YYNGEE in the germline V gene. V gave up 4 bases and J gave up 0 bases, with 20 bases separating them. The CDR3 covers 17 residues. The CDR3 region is CASSLQGASPLSYEQYF. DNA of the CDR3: TGTGCCAGCAGCTTGCAAGGGGCTTCACCACTCTCCTACGAGCAGTACTTC.

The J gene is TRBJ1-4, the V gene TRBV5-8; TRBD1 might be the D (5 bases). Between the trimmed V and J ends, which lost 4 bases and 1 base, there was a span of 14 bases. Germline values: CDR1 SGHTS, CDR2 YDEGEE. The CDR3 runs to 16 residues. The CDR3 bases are TGTGCCAGCAGCCAGGATCCAGGGATAACTAATGAAAAACTGTTTTTT. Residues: CASSQDPGITNEKLFF.

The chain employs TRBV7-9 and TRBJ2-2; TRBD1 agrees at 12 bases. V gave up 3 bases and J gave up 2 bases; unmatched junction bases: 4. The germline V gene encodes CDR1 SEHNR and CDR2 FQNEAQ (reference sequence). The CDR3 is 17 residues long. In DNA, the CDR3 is TGTGCCAGCAGCTTTAGGGGGACAGGGGGCAACACCGGGGAGCTGTTTTTT. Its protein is CASSFRGTGGNTGELFF.

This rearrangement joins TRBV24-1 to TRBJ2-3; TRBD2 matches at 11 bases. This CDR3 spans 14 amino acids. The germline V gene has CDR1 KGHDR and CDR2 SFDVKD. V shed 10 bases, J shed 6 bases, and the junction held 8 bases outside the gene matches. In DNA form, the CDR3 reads TGTGCCACGAGTAGCGGGAGGGCCTCTGATACGCAGTATTTT. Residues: CATSSGRASDTQYF.

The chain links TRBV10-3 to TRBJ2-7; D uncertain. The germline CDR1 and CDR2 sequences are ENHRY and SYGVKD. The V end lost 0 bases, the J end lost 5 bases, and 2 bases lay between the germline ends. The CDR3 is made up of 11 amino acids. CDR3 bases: TGTGCCATCAGTGAGTCTAACGAGCAGTACTTC. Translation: CAISESNEQYF.

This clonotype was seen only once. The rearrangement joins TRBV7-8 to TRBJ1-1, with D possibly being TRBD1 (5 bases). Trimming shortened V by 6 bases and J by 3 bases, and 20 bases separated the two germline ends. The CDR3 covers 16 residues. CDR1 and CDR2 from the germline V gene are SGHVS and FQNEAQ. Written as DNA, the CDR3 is TGTGCCAGCAGTTTCGTATCGCGGGGGGGTGACACTGAAGCTTTCTTT. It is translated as CASSFVSRGGDTEAFF.

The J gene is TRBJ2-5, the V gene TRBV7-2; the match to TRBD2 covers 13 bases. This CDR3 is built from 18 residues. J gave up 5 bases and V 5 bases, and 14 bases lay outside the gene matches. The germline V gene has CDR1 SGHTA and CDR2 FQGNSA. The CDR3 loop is CASSLRLAGGKVQETQYF. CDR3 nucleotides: TGTGCCAGCAGCCTCAGACTAGCGGGGGGCAAGGTACAGGAGACCCAGTACTTC.

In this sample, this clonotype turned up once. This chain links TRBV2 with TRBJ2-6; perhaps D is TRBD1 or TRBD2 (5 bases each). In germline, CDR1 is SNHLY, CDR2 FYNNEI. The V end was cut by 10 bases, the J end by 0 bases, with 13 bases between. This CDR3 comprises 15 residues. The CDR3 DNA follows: TGTGCCACCCGGGACGGGTACTCTGGGGCCAACGTCCTGACTTTC. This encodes CATRDGYSGANVLTF.

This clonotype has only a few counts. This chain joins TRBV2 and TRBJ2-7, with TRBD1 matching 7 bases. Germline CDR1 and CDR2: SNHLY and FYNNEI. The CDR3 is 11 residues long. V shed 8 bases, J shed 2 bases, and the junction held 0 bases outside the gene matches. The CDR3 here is CASGQAYEQYF. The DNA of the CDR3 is TGTGCCAGCGGACAGGCCTACGAGCAGTACTTC.

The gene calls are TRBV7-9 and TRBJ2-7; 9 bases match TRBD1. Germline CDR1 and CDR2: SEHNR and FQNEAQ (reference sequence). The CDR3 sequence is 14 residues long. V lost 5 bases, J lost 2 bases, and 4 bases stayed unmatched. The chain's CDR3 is CASSAGDRAYEQYF. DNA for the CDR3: TGTGCCAGCAGCGCCGGGGACAGGGCCTACGAGCAGTACTTC.

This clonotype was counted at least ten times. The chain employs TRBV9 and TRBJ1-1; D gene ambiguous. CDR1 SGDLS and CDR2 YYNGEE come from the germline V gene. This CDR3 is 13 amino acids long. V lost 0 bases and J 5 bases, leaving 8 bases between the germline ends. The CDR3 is CASSVGHWTEAFF. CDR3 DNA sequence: TGTGCCAGCAGCGTAGGGCATTGGACTGAAGCTTTCTTT.

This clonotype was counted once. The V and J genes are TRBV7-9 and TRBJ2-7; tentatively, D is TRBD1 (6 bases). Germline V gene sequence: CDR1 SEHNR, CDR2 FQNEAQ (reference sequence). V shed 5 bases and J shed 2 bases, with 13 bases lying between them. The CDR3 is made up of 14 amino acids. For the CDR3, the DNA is TGTGCCAGCAGCCTTCCGGACAGACCCTACGAGCAGTACTTC. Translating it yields CASSLPDRPYEQYF.

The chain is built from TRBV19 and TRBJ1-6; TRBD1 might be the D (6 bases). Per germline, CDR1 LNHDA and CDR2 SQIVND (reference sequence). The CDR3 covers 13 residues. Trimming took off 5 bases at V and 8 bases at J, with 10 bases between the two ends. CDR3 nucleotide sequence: TGTGCCAGTAGTCCGACAGGCTATTCACCCCTCCACTTT. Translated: CASSPTGYSPLHF.

CDR3 in DNA: TGTGCCAGTAGACCGACAGGGGGCGGTACCGGGGAGCTGTTTTTT. Amino acids: CASRPTGGGTGELFF. This chain links TRBV19 with TRBJ2-2; 10 bases match TRBD1. Trimming took 6 bases from V and 5 from J; bases not matched to a gene: 6. CDR1 is LNHDA, CDR2 SQIVND, per germline (reference sequence). This CDR3 is 15 amino acids long. Complete variable domain (other parts from reference TRBV19 and TRBJ2-2): DGGITQSPKYLFRKEGQNVTLSCEQNLNHDAMYWYRQDPGQGLRLIYYSQIVNDFQKGDIAEGYSVSREKKESFPLTVTSAQKNPTAFYLCASRPTGGGTGELFFGEGSRLTVL.

The DNA of the CDR3 is TGCGCCAGCAGCTTGTCTCAGCAAGACGGATACAATGAGCAGTTCTTC. Translation: CASSLSQQDGYNEQFF. V and J are TRBV5-1 and TRBJ2-5; D call uncertain. The J call may be in error: the DNA end matches TRBJ2-1 better. The CDR3 consists of 16 residues. CDR1 is SGHRS, CDR2 YFSETQ, per germline.